This TCR beta chain was identified during a study of T cell responses to AZD1222 COVID-19 vaccine. Study outcomes and limitations: Repertoires were obtained only post-peak T cell response. Spike was spanned by vaccine-associated CD4 TCRs, with dominance at 160-218 and 743-854.

Method: immunoSEQ multiplex PCR; TCRdb's copy keeps in-frame clones and lacks some. The sample yields 110,000 to 150,000 clones, approximately 83% seen once. Regarding this clone: Its target is not known.

Germline assignment: CDR1 SEHNR and CDR2 FQNEAQ (reference sequence). V dropped 6 bases and J dropped 0 bases, with 11 bases sitting between them. This CDR3 contains 14 residues. This chain connects TRBV7-9 to TRBJ1-1; weak D call: TRBD1 (5 bases). This clonotype originated in an adult in good health. The sequences come from peripheral blood, collected on day 0 of AZD1222 vaccination. Here the CDR3 reads CASRPDSLNTEAFF. The CDR3 coding sequence is TGTGCCAGCAGGCCCGACAGTCTGAACACTGAAGCTTTCTTT.